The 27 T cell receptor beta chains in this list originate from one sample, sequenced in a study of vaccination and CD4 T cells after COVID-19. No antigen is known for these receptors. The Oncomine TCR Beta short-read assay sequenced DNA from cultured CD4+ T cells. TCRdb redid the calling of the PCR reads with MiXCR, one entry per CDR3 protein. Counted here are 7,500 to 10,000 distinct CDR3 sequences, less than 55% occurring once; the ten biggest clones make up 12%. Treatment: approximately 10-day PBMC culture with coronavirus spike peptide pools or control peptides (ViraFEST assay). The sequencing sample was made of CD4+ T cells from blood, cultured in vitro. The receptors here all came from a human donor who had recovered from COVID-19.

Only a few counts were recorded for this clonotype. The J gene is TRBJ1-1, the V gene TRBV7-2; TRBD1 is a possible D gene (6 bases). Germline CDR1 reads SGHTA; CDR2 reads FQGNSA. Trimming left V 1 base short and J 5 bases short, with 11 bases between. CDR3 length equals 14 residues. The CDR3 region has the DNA TGTGCCAGCAGCTTAGGAGGGGGAGTTACTGAAGCTTTCTTT. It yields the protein CASSLGGGVTEAFF. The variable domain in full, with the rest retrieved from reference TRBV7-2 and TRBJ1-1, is GAGVSQSPSNKVTEKGKDVELRCDPISGHTALYWYRQSLGQGLEFLIYFQGNSAPDKSGLPSDRFSAERTGGSVSTLTIQRTQQEDSAVYLCASSLGGGVTEAFFGQGTRLTVV.

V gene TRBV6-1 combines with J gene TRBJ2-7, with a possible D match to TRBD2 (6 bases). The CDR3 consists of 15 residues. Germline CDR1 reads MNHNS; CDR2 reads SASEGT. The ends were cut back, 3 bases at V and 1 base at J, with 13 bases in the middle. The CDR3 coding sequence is TGTGCCAGCAGTGATTTGGGGGGAAGGTCCTACGAGCAGTACTTC. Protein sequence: CASSDLGGRSYEQYF.

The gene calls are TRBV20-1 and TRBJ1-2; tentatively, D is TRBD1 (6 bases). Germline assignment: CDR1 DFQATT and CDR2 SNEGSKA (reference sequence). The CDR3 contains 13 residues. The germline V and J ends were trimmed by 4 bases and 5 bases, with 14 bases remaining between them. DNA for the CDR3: TGCAGTGCTAAGACAGGAAACGCGTATGGCTACACCTTC. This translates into CSAKTGNAYGYTF.

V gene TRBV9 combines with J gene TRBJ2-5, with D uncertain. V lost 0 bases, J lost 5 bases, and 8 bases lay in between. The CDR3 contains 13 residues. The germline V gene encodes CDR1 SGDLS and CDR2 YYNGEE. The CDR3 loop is CASSVANRETQYF. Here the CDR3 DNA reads TGTGCCAGCAGCGTAGCTAATCGGGAGACCCAGTACTTC.

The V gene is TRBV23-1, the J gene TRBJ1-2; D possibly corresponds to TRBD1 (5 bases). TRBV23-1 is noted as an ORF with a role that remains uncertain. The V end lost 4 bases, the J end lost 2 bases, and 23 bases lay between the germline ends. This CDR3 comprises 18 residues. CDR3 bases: TGCGCCAGCAGTCCAAGAGGGACGGAGGCCATCCCAAACTATGGCTACACCTTC. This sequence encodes CASSPRGTEAIPNYGYTF.

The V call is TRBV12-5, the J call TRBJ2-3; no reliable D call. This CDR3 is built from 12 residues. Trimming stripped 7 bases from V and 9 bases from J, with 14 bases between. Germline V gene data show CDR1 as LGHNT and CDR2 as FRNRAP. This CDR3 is CASARLEATQYF. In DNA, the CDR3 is TGTGCTAGTGCCCGCTTAGAGGCGACGCAGTATTTT.

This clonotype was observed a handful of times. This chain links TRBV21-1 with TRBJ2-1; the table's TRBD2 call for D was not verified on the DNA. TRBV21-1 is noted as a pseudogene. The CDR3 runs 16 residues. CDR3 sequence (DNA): TGTGCCAGCCTGAGGGGAGGGCAGGCAAAGGGCAATGAGCAGTTCTTC. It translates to CASLRGGQAKGNEQFF.

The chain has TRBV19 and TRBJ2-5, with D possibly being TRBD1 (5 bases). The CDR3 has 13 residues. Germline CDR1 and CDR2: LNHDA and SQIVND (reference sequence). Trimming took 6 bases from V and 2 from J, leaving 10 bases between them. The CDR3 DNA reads TGTGCCAGTAGAACTTCAGGGCAAGAGACCCAGTACTTC. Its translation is CASRTSGQETQYF.

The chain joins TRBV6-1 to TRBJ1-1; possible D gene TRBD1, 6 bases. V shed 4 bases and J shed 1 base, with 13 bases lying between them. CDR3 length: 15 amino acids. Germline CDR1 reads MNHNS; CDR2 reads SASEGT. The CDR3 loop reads CASSARQARNTEAFF. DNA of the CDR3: TGTGCCAGCAGTGCTCGACAGGCCCGGAACACTGAAGCTTTCTTT.

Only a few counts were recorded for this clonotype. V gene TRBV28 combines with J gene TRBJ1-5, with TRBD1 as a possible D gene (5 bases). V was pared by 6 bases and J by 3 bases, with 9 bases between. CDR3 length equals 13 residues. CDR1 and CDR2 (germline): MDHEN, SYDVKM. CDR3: CASRPGLNQPQHF. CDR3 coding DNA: TGTGCCAGCAGGCCAGGGCTCAATCAGCCCCAGCATTTT. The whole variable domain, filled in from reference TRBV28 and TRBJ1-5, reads DVKVTQSSRYLVKRTGEKVFLECVQDMDHENMFWYRQDPGLGLRLIYFSYDVKMKEKGDIPEGYSVSREKKERFSLILESASTNQTSMYLCASRPGLNQPQHFGDGTRLSIL.

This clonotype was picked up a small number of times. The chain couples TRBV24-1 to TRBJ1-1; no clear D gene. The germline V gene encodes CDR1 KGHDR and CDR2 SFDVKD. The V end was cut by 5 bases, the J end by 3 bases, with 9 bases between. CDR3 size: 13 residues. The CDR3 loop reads CATSVAAHTEAFF. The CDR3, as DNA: TGTGCCACCAGTGTTGCAGCTCACACTGAAGCTTTCTTT.

The CDR3 here is CASSQELSWETQYF. CDR3 coding DNA: TGCGCCAGCTCGCAGGAGCTCTCCTGGGAGACCCAGTACTTC. The chain joins TRBV5-1 to TRBJ2-5; D is uncertain. The length of the CDR3 is 14 residues. V lost 7 bases to trimming and J lost 5 bases, with 18 bases between them. Germline CDR1 SGHRS, CDR2 YFSETQ. The variable domain in full, completed from reference TRBV5-1 and TRBJ2-5, reads KAGVTQTPRYLIKTRGQQVTLSCSPISGHRSVSWYQQTPGQGLQFLFEYFSETQRNKGNFPGRFSGRQFSNSRSEMNVSTLELGDSALYLCASSQELSWETQYFGPGTRLLVL.

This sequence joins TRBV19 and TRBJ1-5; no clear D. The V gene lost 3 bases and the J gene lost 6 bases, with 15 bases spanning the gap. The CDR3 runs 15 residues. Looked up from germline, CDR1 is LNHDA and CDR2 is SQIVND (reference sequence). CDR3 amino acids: CASSIGSLIGQPQHF. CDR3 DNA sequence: TGTGCCAGTAGTATCGGTTCGCTAATCGGTCAGCCCCAGCATTTT.

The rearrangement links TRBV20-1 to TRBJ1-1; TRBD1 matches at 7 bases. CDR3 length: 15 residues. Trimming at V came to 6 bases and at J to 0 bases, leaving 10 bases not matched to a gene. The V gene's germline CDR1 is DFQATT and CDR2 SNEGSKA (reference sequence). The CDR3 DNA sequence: TGCAGTGCAGACGGGGCAGGGGGAATGAACACTGAAGCTTTCTTT. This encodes CSADGAGGMNTEAFF.

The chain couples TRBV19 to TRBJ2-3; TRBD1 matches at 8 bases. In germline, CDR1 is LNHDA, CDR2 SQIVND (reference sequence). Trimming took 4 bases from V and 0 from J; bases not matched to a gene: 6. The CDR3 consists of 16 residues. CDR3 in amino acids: CASSKLTGASTDTQYF. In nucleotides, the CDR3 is TGTGCCAGTAGTAAACTGACAGGGGCTAGCACAGATACGCAGTATTTT. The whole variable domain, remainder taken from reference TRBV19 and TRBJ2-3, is DGGITQSPKYLFRKEGQNVTLSCEQNLNHDAMYWYRQDPGQGLRLIYYSQIVNDFQKGDIAEGYSVSREKKESFPLTVTSAQKNPTAFYLCASSKLTGASTDTQYFGPGTRLTVL.

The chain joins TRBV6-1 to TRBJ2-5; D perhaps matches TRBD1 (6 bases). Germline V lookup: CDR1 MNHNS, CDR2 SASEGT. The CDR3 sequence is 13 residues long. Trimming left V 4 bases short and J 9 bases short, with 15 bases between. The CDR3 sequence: CASSATGIVAQYF. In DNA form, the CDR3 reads TGTGCCAGCAGTGCTACAGGGATTGTCGCCCAGTACTTC.

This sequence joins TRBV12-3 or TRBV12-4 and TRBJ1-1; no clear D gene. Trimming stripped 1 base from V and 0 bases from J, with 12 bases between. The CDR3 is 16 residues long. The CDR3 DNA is TGTGCCAGCAGTTTAGTACCAGCAAATATGAACACTGAAGCTTTCTTT. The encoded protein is CASSLVPANMNTEAFF.

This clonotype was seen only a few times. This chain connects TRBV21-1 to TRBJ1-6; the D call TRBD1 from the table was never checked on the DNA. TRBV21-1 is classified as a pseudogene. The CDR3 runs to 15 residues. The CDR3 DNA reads TGTGCCAGCAGCAATCAGGGGGCTGTGAGTTCACCCCTCCACTTT. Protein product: CASSNQGAVSSPLHF.

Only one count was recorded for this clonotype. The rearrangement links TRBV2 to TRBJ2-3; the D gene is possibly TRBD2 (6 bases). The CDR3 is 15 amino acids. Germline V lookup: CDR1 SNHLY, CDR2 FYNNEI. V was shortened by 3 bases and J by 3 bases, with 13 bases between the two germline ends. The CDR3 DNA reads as TGTGCCAGCAGTGAGGGCGGGAAAGGTACAGATACGCAGTATTTT. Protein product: CASSEGGKGTDTQYF.

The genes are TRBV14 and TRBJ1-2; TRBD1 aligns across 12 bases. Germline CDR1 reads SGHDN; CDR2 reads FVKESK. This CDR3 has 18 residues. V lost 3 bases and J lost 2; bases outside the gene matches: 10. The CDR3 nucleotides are TGTGCCAGCAGCCAGGACCGGGACAGGGGGCCCGAAAACTATGGCTACACCTTC. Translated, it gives CASSQDRDRGPENYGYTF.

The CDR3 reads CASSELVRLGHNEQFF. The CDR3 DNA is TGTGCCAGCAGTGAATTGGTTAGACTGGGTCACAATGAGCAGTTCTTC. The rearrangement joins TRBV25-1 to TRBJ2-1; unclear D gene. Trimming pared 1 base from V and 5 bases from J, leaving 15 bases between. Per the germline V gene, CDR1 is MGHDK and CDR2 is SYGVNS. The CDR3 spans 16 residues. The full variable domain, completed using reference TRBV25-1 and TRBJ2-1, is EADIYQTPRYLVIGTGKKITLECSQTMGHDKMYWYQQDPGMELHLIHYSYGVNSTEKGDLSSESTVSRIRTEHFPLTLESARPSHTSQYLCASSELVRLGHNEQFFGPGTRLTVL.

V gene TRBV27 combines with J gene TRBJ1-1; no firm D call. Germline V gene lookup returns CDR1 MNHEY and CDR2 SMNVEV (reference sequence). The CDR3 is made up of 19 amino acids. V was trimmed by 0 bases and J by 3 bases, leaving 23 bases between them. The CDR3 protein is CASSLSIGRGSRRDTEAFF. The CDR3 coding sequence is TGTGCCAGCAGTTTATCGATCGGACGCGGGTCTCGGCGGGACACTGAAGCTTTCTTT.

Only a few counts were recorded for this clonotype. CDR3 sequence (DNA): TGTGCCAGCTCACCACCGGCAGGGCCCACTGAAGCTTTCTTT. Translating it yields CASSPPAGPTEAFF. This chain uses TRBV18 with TRBJ1-1; weak D call: TRBD1 (5 bases). CDR3 length equals 14 residues. V lost 0 bases and J 4 bases, leaving 9 bases between the germline ends. CDR1 and CDR2 (germline): KGHSH, LQKENI.

The CDR3 nucleotides are TGTGCCAGCAGTTCCCCGGGACGCAGCCTCTACGAGCAGTACTTC. Translating it yields CASSSPGRSLYEQYF. V usage is TRBV27 and J usage is TRBJ2-7, with D tentatively TRBD1 or TRBD2 (5 bases each). Germline loops: CDR1 MNHEY, CDR2 SMNVEV (reference sequence). Trimming removed 4 bases at V and 3 bases at J, with 16 bases between. CDR3 length: 15 residues.

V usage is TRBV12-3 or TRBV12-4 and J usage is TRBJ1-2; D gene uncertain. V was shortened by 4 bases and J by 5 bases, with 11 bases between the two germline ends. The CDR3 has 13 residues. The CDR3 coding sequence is TGTGCCAGCAGTTCCAAACATGGTTATGGCTACACCTTC. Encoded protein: CASSSKHGYGYTF.

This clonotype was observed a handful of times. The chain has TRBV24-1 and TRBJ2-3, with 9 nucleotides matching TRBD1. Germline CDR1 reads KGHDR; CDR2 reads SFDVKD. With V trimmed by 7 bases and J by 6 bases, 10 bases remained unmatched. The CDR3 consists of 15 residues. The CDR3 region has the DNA TGTGCCACCAGCAACCGGGACAGGGTCCCCGATACGCAGTATTTT. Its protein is CATSNRDRVPDTQYF.

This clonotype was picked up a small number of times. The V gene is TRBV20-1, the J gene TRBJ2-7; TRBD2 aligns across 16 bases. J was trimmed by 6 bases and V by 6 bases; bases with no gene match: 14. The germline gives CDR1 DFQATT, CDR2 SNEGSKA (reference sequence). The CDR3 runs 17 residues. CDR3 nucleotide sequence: TGCAGTGCGAACTCCGGGACTAGCGGGGGGGCGCAGATCGAGCAGTACTTC. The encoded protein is CSANSGTSGGAQIEQYF.